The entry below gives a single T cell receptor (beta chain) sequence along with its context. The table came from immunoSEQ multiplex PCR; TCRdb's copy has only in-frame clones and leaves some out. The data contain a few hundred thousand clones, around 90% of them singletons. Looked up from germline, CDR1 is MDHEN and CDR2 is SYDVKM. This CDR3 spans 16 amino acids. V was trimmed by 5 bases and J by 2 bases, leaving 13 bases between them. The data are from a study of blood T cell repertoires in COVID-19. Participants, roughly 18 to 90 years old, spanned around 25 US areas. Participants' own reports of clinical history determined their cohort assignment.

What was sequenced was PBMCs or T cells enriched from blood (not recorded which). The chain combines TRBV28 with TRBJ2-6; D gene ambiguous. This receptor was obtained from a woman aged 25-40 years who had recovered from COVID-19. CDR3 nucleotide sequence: TGTGCCAGCAGTACAGTTGAATTCGCTGGGGCCAACGTCCTGACTTTC. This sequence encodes CASSTVEFAGANVLTF.